The entry that follows covers one T cell receptor beta chain sequence. This clonotype was recorded a few times. No antigen is known for it. No per-base quality is available; no much larger clone lies one base away. PBMCs were isolated by Ficoll-Paque density gradient centrifugation. Reads for this sample came from an Illumina NovaSeq 6000. TCRalpha and TCRbeta cDNA libraries were built by 5'RACE with constant-segment primers, adding sample barcodes and unique molecular identifiers. RNA was extracted from every sample with Trizol reagent. Libraries were amplified in two PCR steps, with a second sample barcode and Illumina TruSeq adapters added in the second step. Sequencing of the libraries was done on an Illumina NovaSeq, producing 2 x 150 bp paired-end reads. Turning to the authors' computational methods: The reads were demultiplexed and collapsed into UMI-guided consensus sequences using migec v1.2.7. Using mixcr v2.1.11, UMI consensuses were aligned to TRA and TRB V and J templates and then assembled into clonotypes. A clonotype was counted as expanded or contracted only if both edgeR and NoisET called the change significant, with noise models trained on biological replicates. edgeR calls used a false discovery rate-adjusted p below 0.01 and a log2 fold-change threshold of 1. As an exploratory analysis of dynamics, max-normalized trajectories of the 1000 most abundant clonotypes were examined by PCA with hierarchical clustering. Separately sequenced CD4+ and CD8+ repertoires were used to assign a CD4 or CD8 phenotype to each responding clone. TCRdb itself trimmed the public reads at Q25 with fastp, ran MiXCR and retained productive beta chains. Identical CDR3 protein sequences are pooled into one entry, listed with their most common genes and DNA. TCRdb's processing, not the authors' own work, is the source of the V and J calls. For this sample there are 250,000 to 300,000 distinct CDR3 sequences; about a sixth appear just once. More than 20% of the sample belongs to the ten largest clones.

These data are taken from a study of T-cell memory formation after mild COVID-19 (dated by TCRdb to the early 2020s). Turning to the overall study: Most TCR sequence clusters were specific to one of the two donors. In a couple of donors, T-cell clones that expanded and contracted after mild COVID-19 were followed by sequencing TCRalpha and TCRbeta repertoires longitudinally. Two young, previously healthy adult volunteers made up the cohort, one male and one female.

Overall study outcomes, separate from this receptor: Clones that contracted from day 15 to 85 showed balanced CD4/CD8 phenotypes, whereas a second wave of clones that expanded from day 15 to 37 leaned towards CD4+. The detection of some responding clones in pre-infection memory suggests that pre-existing cross-reactive memory T cells joined the SARS-CoV-2 response. Contracting CD4+ clones were located mainly in the CM and EM memory subsets, whereas CD8+ clones were found to be enriched in EMRA. Only a couple of mild cases were covered in the study, and larger cohorts including severe cases with pre-infection samples were considered necessary. SARS-CoV-2 specificity was not confirmed for the second-wave clones peaking on day 37.

V ends up 3 bases short and J 6 bases short, with an unmatched junction base count of 1. The CDR3 holds 13 amino acids from the cysteine to the phenylalanine. CDR3 DNA only is kept here, 39 bases in frame from base 1. Via the germline V gene, CDR1 is LGHNA and CDR2 YSLEER. The sequenced sample consisted of PBMCs or a T cell subset sorted from them (not recorded which). The receptor was derived from a young man who had mild COVID-19 (a few samples of this study predate the infection). The sample titles of this study are shuffled in the database, so cell type and time point are left out; the donor was told from shared clones. The chain uses TRBV4-3 and TRBJ2-1, with TRBD1 identical over 8 junction bases. The nucleotide sequence is TGCGCCAGCAGCCACGACAGGGGCAATGAGCAGTTCTTC. This translates into CASSHDRGNEQFF.